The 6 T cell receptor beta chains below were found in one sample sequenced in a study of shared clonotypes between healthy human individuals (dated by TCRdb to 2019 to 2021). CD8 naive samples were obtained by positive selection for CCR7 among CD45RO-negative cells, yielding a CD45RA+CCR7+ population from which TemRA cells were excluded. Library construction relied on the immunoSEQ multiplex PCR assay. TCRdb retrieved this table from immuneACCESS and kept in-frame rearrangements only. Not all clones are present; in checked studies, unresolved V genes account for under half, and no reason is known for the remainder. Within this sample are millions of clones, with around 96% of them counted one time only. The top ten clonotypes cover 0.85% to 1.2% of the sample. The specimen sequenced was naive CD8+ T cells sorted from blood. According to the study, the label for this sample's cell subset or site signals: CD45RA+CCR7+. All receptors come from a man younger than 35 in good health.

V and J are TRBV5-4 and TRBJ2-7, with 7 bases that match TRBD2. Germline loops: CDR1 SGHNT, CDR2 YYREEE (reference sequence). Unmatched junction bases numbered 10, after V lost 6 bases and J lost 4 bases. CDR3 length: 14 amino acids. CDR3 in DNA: TGTGCCAGCACGAACGACGGGAGGCAGTACGAGCAGTACTTC. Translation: CASTNDGRQYEQYF.

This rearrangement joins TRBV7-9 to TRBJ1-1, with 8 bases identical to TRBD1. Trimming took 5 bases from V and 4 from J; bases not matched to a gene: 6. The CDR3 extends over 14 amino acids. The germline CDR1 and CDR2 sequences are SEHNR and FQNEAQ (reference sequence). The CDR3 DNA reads TGTGCCAGCAGCCAGGACAGGGACGGCACTGAAGCTTTCTTT. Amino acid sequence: CASSQDRDGTEAFF.

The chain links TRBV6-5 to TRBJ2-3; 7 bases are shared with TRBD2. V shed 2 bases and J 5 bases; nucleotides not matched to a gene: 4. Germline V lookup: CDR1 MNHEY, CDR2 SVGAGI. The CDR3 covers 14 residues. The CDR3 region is CASSYRDYRDTQYF. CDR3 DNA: TGTGCCAGCAGTTACCGGGACTACCGAGATACGCAGTATTTT.

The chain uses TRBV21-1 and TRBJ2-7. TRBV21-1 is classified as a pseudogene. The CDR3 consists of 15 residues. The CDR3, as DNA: TGTGCCAGCAGCAAGGGCCGGACGGTGGCCTACGAGCAGTACTTC. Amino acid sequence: CASSKGRTVAYEQYF.

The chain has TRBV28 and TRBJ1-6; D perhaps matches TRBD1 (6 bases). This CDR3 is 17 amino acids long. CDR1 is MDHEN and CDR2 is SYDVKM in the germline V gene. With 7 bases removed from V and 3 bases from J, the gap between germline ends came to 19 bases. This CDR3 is CASTQGGGRDYNSPLHF. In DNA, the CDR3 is TGTGCCAGCACACAAGGGGGGGGCCGCGACTATAATTCACCCCTCCACTTT. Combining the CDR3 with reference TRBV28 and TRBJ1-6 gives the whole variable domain DVKVTQSSRYLVKRTGEKVFLECVQDMDHENMFWYRQDPGLGLRLIYFSYDVKMKEKGDIPEGYSVSREKKERFSLILESASTNQTSMYLCASTQGGGRDYNSPLHFGNGTRLTVT.

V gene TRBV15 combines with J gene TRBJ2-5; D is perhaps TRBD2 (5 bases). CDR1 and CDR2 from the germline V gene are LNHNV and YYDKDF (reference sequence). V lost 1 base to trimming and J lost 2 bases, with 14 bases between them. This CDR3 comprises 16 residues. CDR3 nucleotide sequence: TGTGCCACCAGCAGAGGCGGCGGAGCGGTACAAGAGACCCAGTACTTC. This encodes CATSRGGGAVQETQYF.